Below, 23 T cell receptor beta chains from the same sample are listed, as sequenced in a study of cytomegalovirus exposure and HLA in healthy donors. Primers included in the PCR were 60 Vbeta and 13 Jbeta primers. Assay: immunoSEQ multiplex PCR; the TCRdb copy retains only in-frame clones and omits some. Of roughly 100,000 clones in the sample, less than 90% were seen once. Sequencing used PBMCs. The receptors were sampled from a middle-aged man in good health and CMV-seronegative.

The chain uses TRBV7-8 and TRBJ1-6; no reliable D call. The length of the CDR3 is 17 residues. Germline CDR1 is SGHVS and CDR2 is FQNEAQ. Deletions cut 0 bases from V and 4 bases from J, with 13 bases between. CDR3 amino acids: CASSLARFQLYNSPLHF. CDR3 sequence (DNA): TGTGCCAGCAGCTTAGCACGGTTTCAACTATATAATTCACCCCTCCACTTT.

The chain has TRBV6-6 and TRBJ2-1; a weak D match, TRBD1 (6 bases). Trimming took 3 bases from V and 0 from J, leaving 9 bases between them. The CDR3 extends over 15 amino acids. The germline V gene encodes CDR1 MNHNY and CDR2 SVGAGI (reference sequence). The CDR3 nucleotides read TGTGCCAGCAGTTATGGGGGCCCCTCCTACAATGAGCAGTTCTTC. Amino acids: CASSYGGPSYNEQFF.

The chain carries TRBV4-3 and TRBJ2-1, with unresolved D. CDR1 is LGHNA and CDR2 is YSLEER in the germline V gene. V dropped 0 bases and J dropped 3 bases, with 12 bases sitting between them. The CDR3 is 16 residues long. The CDR3 nucleotides are TGCGCCAGCAGCCAAGATCCAGGTACTGTCTACAATGAGCAGTTCTTC. This sequence encodes CASSQDPGTVYNEQFF.

The chain recombines TRBV29-1 with TRBJ2-7, with 8 nucleotides matching TRBD1. Losses at the gene ends were 2 bases for V and 3 bases for J; bases not matched to a gene: 3. This CDR3 region has 13 residues. In germline, CDR1 is SQVTM, CDR2 ANQGSEA. CDR3 in amino acids: CSVENDRGYEQYF. The CDR3 coding sequence is TGCAGCGTTGAAAATGACAGGGGCTACGAGCAGTACTTC.

This clone was recorded a few times. The J gene is TRBJ2-2, the V gene TRBV7-3, with 11 nucleotides matching TRBD1. CDR1 is SGHTA and CDR2 is FQGTGA in the germline V gene. V lost 4 bases, J lost 7 bases, and 5 bases stayed unmatched. There are 15 residues in the CDR3. The CDR3 sequence: CASSSGQGAIGELFF. CDR3 in DNA: TGTGCCAGCAGCTCAGGACAGGGGGCAATCGGGGAGCTGTTTTTT. Full variable domain (rest looked up from reference TRBV7-3 and TRBJ2-2): GAGVSQTPSNKVTEKGKYVELRCDPISGHTALYWYRQSLGQGPEFLIYFQGTGAADDSGLPNDRFFAVRPEGSVSTLKIQRTERGDSAVYLCASSSGQGAIGELFFGEGSRLTVL.

The V call is TRBV30, the J call TRBJ2-3; 12 nucleotides match TRBD2. J lost 2 bases, V lost 0 bases, and 6 bases had no gene match. The germline V gene has CDR1 GTSNPN and CDR2 SVGIG (reference sequence). The CDR3 runs 17 residues. This CDR3 reads CAWSVTSGGFLTDTQYF. CDR3 coding DNA: TGTGCCTGGAGTGTTACTAGCGGGGGGTTTCTCACAGATACGCAGTATTTT.

This chain uses TRBV9 with TRBJ2-5, with 7 bases that match TRBD2. Germline CDR1 SGDLS, CDR2 YYNGEE. V was pared by 3 bases and J by 2 bases, with 4 bases of the junction left unmatched. CDR3 size: 14 residues. CDR3 nucleotides: TGTGCCAGCAGCGAAGCGGGGCGGCAAGAGACCCAGTACTTC. It codes for CASSEAGRQETQYF. The whole variable domain, filled in from reference TRBV9 and TRBJ2-5, reads DSGVTQTPKHLITATGQRVTLRCSPRSGDLSVYWYQQSLDQGLQFLIQYYNGEERAKGNILERFSAQQFPDLHSELNLSSLELGDSALYFCASSEAGRQETQYFGPGTRLLVL.

This chain uses TRBV7-2 with TRBJ1-2, with D maybe TRBD1 (6 bases). V lost 4 bases and J lost 5, with 20 bases in between. Germline assignment: CDR1 SGHTA and CDR2 FQGNSA. This CDR3 comprises 16 residues. The CDR3 is CASSSELGARGYGYTF. The CDR3, as DNA: TGTGCCAGCAGCTCTGAATTGGGGGCGAGGGGTTATGGCTACACCTTC.

The V call is TRBV28, the J call TRBJ1-2; possible D gene TRBD1, 6 bases. This CDR3 comprises 15 residues. The V end lost 5 bases, the J end lost 2 bases, and 15 bases lay between the germline ends. Germline V gene sequence: CDR1 MDHEN, CDR2 SYDVKM. CDR3 region: CASSPSDRPNYGYTF. The CDR3 DNA reads as TGTGCCAGCAGTCCTTCGGACAGACCGAACTATGGCTACACCTTC.

The rearrangement links TRBV19 to TRBJ1-2; the D is unclear. The germline CDR1 and CDR2 sequences are LNHDA and SQIVND (reference sequence). The V end was cut by 5 bases, the J end by 7 bases, with 20 bases between. The CDR3 consists of 15 residues. CDR3 bases: TGTGCCAGTAGTCTCAAGAGAGAGTTCTCCTCTGGCTACACCTTC. This sequence encodes CASSLKREFSSGYTF.

The genes are TRBV5-1 and TRBJ2-1; D call uncertain. The CDR3 is 13 residues long. Germline V gene data show CDR1 as SGHRS and CDR2 as YFSETQ. V lost 5 bases and J 7 bases, leaving 13 bases between the germline ends. The CDR3 DNA reads as TGCGCCAGCAGTCCTCACGAGCTGAATGAGCAGTTCTTC. Residues: CASSPHELNEQFF.

This chain links TRBV4-2 with TRBJ2-3; 8 nucleotides agree with TRBD2. V was pared by 1 base and J by 2 bases, with 8 bases of the junction left unmatched. The CDR3 covers 17 residues. Germline V lookup: CDR1 LGHNA, CDR2 YNFKEQ. CDR3: CASSQVLSGGHTDTQYF. CDR3 nucleotide sequence: TGTGCCAGCAGCCAAGTTCTGAGCGGGGGACACACAGATACGCAGTATTTT.

The chain carries TRBV5-1 and TRBJ1-2; D possibly corresponds to TRBD1 (5 bases). Per germline, CDR1 SGHRS and CDR2 YFSETQ. Between the trimmed V and J ends, which lost 5 bases and 7 bases, there was a span of 15 bases. The CDR3 is 13 amino acids. This chain's CDR3 is CASSEDNRSGYTF. CDR3 in DNA: TGCGCCAGCAGTGAGGATAACAGGTCTGGCTACACCTTC.

The chain links TRBV19 to TRBJ1-6, with 9 bases lining up with TRBD1. There are 16 residues in the CDR3. The junction had 10 bases not matched to a gene; V was cut back by 3 bases and J by 10 bases. Looked up from germline, CDR1 is LNHDA and CDR2 is SQIVND (reference sequence). Here the CDR3 DNA reads TGTGCCAGTAGTATCAACAGGGGGCTAGAACGATCACCCCTCCACTTT. This translates into CASSINRGLERSPLHF.

This clone is medium-sized in the sample. The chain links TRBV6-1 to TRBJ2-1, with 7 bases lining up with TRBD2. Per the germline V gene, CDR1 is MNHNS and CDR2 is SASEGT. V shed 4 bases, J shed 11 bases, and the junction held 17 bases outside the gene matches. This CDR3 comprises 16 residues. The CDR3 protein is CASSVESGVGTEQQFF. In nucleotides, the CDR3 is TGTGCCAGCAGTGTTGAGAGCGGGGTGGGGACTGAGCAGCAGTTCTTC.

The chain links TRBV18 to TRBJ2-5; TRBD1 matches 7 bases. Germline V gives CDR1 KGHSH, CDR2 LQKENI. The trim removed 4 bases at V and 3 bases at J, leaving 5 bases unmatched. The CDR3 spans 14 residues. The CDR3 loop is CASSRPTGEETQYF. Written as DNA, the CDR3 is TGTGCCAGCTCACGGCCCACAGGGGAAGAGACCCAGTACTTC.

This clone was detected only once. The chain couples TRBV27 to TRBJ1-2, with D perhaps matching TRBD1 (5 bases). From germline, CDR1 is MNHEY and CDR2 SMNVEV (reference sequence). V was trimmed by 2 bases and J by 6 bases, leaving 7 bases between them. The CDR3 is made up of 12 amino acids. The CDR3 spells CASSLRGDGYTF. The CDR3 DNA is TGTGCCAGCAGTTTAAGGGGCGATGGCTACACCTTC.

The V gene is TRBV5-1, the J gene TRBJ1-2; TRBD1 matches 10 bases. The V and J ends lost 6 bases and 4 bases, in that order; junction bases with no gene match: 3. Germline V gives CDR1 SGHRS, CDR2 YFSETQ. The CDR3 is made up of 13 amino acids. The CDR3 sequence: CASKGTGVYGYTF. The CDR3 nucleotides read TGCGCCAGCAAGGGGACAGGGGTCTATGGCTACACCTTC.

The chain employs TRBV4-1 and TRBJ2-1; TRBD2 agrees at 10 bases. CDR3 length: 16 residues. Per germline, CDR1 MGHRA and CDR2 YSYEKL. Trimming removed 1 base from V and 7 bases from J; junction bases left unmatched: 7. Here the CDR3 DNA reads TGCGCCAGCAGCCAAGGGGGAGCGGGGGGGTGGAATGAGCAGTTCTTC. It translates to CASSQGGAGGWNEQFF.

As regards this clone: One junction end disagrees with the germline gene, perhaps due to a read error. The CDR3 DNA reads as TGCAGCTTTGATGCCGCGGGAGGGTACAATGAGCAGTTCTTC. It yields the protein CSFDAAGGYNEQFF. This chain links TRBV29-1 with TRBJ2-1; 9 nucleotides align to TRBD2. The CDR3 has 14 residues. In germline, CDR1 is SQVTM, CDR2 ANQGSEA.

This chain uses TRBV29-1 with TRBJ1-1; TRBD1 might be the D (5 bases). The CDR3 is 12 residues long. Germline CDR1 reads SQVTM; CDR2 reads ANQGSEA. The V gene lost 6 bases and the J gene lost 2 bases, with 10 bases spanning the gap. This chain's CDR3 is CSVMTVNTEAFF. CDR3 coding DNA: TGCAGCGTGATGACAGTAAACACTGAAGCTTTCTTT.

The chain employs TRBV29-1 and TRBJ2-3, with 12 bases matching TRBD2. CDR1 SQVTM and CDR2 ANQGSEA come from the germline V gene. The CDR3 is 16 residues long. The V and J ends lost 7 bases and 1 base, in that order; junction bases with no gene match: 9. The CDR3 reads CSGGLAGILGTDTQYF. The CDR3 DNA follows: TGCAGCGGAGGACTAGCGGGGATCCTGGGCACAGATACGCAGTATTTT.

The rearrangement joins TRBV10-3 to TRBJ1-3; D might be TRBD1 (6 bases). Per the germline V gene, CDR1 is ENHRY and CDR2 is SYGVKD. The V and J ends lost 9 bases and 3 bases respectively, with 18 bases between them. The CDR3 has 15 residues. The CDR3 coding sequence is TGTGCCATTGCGCAGGGGTCGACAGGTGGAAACACCATATATTTT. It yields the protein CAIAQGSTGGNTIYF.